The 20 T cell receptor beta chains below were found in one sample sequenced in a study of post-analysis software for immune sequencing data. Broader study findings: Patients carried five TRBV segments more frequently than controls did, and TRBV5-6, TRBV5-1 and TRBV20-1 were among them.

The antigens of these receptors remain unknown. Tagging with unique molecular identifiers was a feature of the TCR beta cDNA libraries. TCRdb itself ran the PCR reads through MiXCR, one entry per CDR3 protein. The sample contains 550,000 to 700,000 distinct CDR3 sequences, around 44% of which appear only once. The sample consisted of blood. These receptors came from a girl under 18 with multiple sclerosis.

The rearrangement joins TRBV24-1 to TRBJ1-1; 8 positions agree with TRBD1. V lost 4 bases, J lost 5 bases, and 5 bases stayed unmatched. Per the germline V gene, CDR1 is KGHDR and CDR2 is SFDVKD. This CDR3 is built from 14 residues. CDR3 in amino acids: CATSDRTGKTEAFF. DNA for the CDR3: TGTGCCACCAGTGACCGGACAGGGAAGACTGAAGCTTTCTTT.

As concerns this clonotype: A read error may produce the germline difference seen at one junction end. The V gene is TRBV5-1, the J gene TRBJ1-2; D gene ambiguous. The CDR3 spans 14 residues. Germline values: CDR1 SGHRS, CDR2 YFSETQ. CDR3 in DNA: TGCGCCAGTAGCTCCCATGACGGAGCTAAGGGCTACACCTTC. This codes for CASSSHDGAKGYTF.

This clonotype was seen more than once but under ten times. This sequence joins TRBV7-2 and TRBJ2-3, with D perhaps TRBD2 (5 bases). Deletions cut 2 bases from V and 12 bases from J, with 12 bases between. This CDR3 region has 12 residues. The germline CDR1 and CDR2 sequences are SGHTA and FQGNSA. CDR3 sequence: CASSLIRGYQYF. The DNA for the CDR3 is TGTGCCAGCAGCTTAATCCGGGGATATCAGTATTTT.

The CDR3 DNA reads TGTGCCAGCAGCCATAAACTAGCGGGAGGGACAGATACGCAGTATTTT. Protein product: CASSHKLAGGTDTQYF. This chain connects TRBV11-3 to TRBJ2-3; 13 positions agree with TRBD2. This CDR3 spans 16 amino acids. Per germline, CDR1 SGHNT and CDR2 YENEEA. The J segment lost 3 bases and the V segment lost 5 bases, leaving 5 bases of the junction unmatched.

The chain recombines TRBV29-1 with TRBJ2-1, with D hard to call. This CDR3 is built from 11 residues. Germline assignment: CDR1 SQVTM and CDR2 ANQGSEA. V gave up 4 bases and J gave up 2 bases, with 3 bases separating them. The CDR3 here is CSVGTYNEQFF. Here the CDR3 DNA reads TGCAGCGTTGGGACCTACAATGAGCAGTTCTTC.

The rearrangement uses TRBV4-2 and TRBJ2-7; no reliable D call. The length of the CDR3 is 13 residues. Germline loops: CDR1 LGHNA, CDR2 YNFKEQ. V was shortened by 3 bases and J by 2 bases, with 8 bases between the two germline ends. The CDR3 DNA reads as TGTGCCAGCAGCCAGGGTAGCACCTACGAGCAGTACTTC. This codes for CASSQGSTYEQYF.

This clonotype has only a few counts. The chain has TRBV20-1 and TRBJ1-1; 7 bases line up with TRBD1. The CDR3 is 13 amino acids. V gave up 5 bases and J gave up 5 bases; unmatched junction bases: 8. Germline lookup yields CDR1 DFQATT and CDR2 SNEGSKA (reference sequence). The CDR3 reads CSALKGAGTEAFF. The CDR3 nucleotides read TGCAGTGCTTTAAAGGGGGCAGGGACTGAAGCTTTCTTT.

The V gene is TRBV29-1, the J gene TRBJ2-1; TRBD1 aligns across 12 bases. The CDR3 covers 15 residues. After removal of 4 bases from V and 3 bases from J, the junction contained 4 bases not matched to a gene. Germline V gene data show CDR1 as SQVTM and CDR2 as ANQGSEA. CDR3 coding DNA: TGCAGCGTTGGCGGGACAGGGGGCGACTACAATGAGCAGTTCTTC. This codes for CSVGGTGGDYNEQFF.

The table lists this clonotype with a few counts. V is TRBV5-1 and J is TRBJ2-7; TRBD2 agrees at 11 bases. This CDR3 has 15 residues. Germline CDR1 SGHRS, CDR2 YFSETQ. After removal of 4 bases from V and 7 bases from J, the junction contained 10 bases not matched to a gene. The CDR3 nucleotides are TGCGCCAGCAGCCACACTAGCGGGAGTTCGGGGGAGCAGTACTTC. Its protein is CASSHTSGSSGEQYF.

V is TRBV20-1 and J is TRBJ1-2, with unresolved D. This CDR3 contains 13 residues. From germline, CDR1 is DFQATT and CDR2 SNEGSKA (reference sequence). V was pared by 3 bases and J by 7 bases, with 15 bases between. Here the CDR3 reads CSARLVGEGGYTF. CDR3 sequence (DNA): TGCAGTGCTAGGCTTGTGGGAGAGGGTGGCTACACCTTC.

This rearrangement joins TRBV11-1 to TRBJ2-3; 8 bases agree with TRBD2. CDR1 and CDR2 (germline): SGHAT, FQDESV (reference sequence). The CDR3 sequence is 13 residues long. CDR3 nucleotides: TGTGCTACCAGCGGGGGACGGAACGGTGAGCAGTATTTT. It specifies CATSGGRNGEQYF.

This clonotype was seen repeatedly, ten times or more. The chain recombines TRBV20-1 with TRBJ2-1; TRBD1 matches at 12 bases. Germline V gene data show CDR1 as DFQATT and CDR2 as SNEGSKA (reference sequence). Trimming took 3 bases from V and 8 from J; bases not matched to a gene: 11. This CDR3 has 16 amino acids. The CDR3 sequence is CSASEIPGQGADEQFF. CDR3 nucleotide sequence: TGCAGTGCTAGTGAGATACCGGGACAGGGGGCTGATGAGCAGTTCTTC.

The rearrangement links TRBV20-1 to TRBJ2-1, with D possibly TRBD2 on 6 matching bases. V gave up 1 base and J gave up 2 bases, with 12 bases separating them. The CDR3 contains 15 residues. Germline loops: CDR1 DFQATT, CDR2 SNEGSKA (reference sequence). The CDR3 sequence is CSARGRTGAYNEQFF. For the CDR3, the DNA is TGCAGTGCTAGAGGCAGAACGGGAGCCTACAATGAGCAGTTCTTC.

V usage is TRBV4-1 and J usage is TRBJ2-7; D is perhaps TRBD1 or TRBD2 (6 bases each). The V gene's germline CDR1 is MGHRA and CDR2 YSYEKL. The CDR3 is 14 amino acids. Trimming took off 0 bases at V and 3 bases at J, with 9 bases between the two ends. CDR3 in amino acids: CASSQDRGDYEQYF. The CDR3, as DNA: TGCGCCAGCAGCCAAGATAGGGGGGACTACGAGCAGTACTTC.

Comment on this clonotype: The junction does not match germline at one end; this may be a read error. The gene calls are TRBV6-5 and TRBJ1-2; TRBD1 might be the D (5 bases). The CDR3 consists of 14 residues. Germline CDR1 MNHEY, CDR2 SVGAGI. CDR3 region: CAGRPGGVSYGYTF. The CDR3 DNA is TGTGCCGGCAGACCGGGGGGGGTTAGCTATGGCTACACCTTC.

The chain recombines TRBV4-2 with TRBJ1-5; 8 nucleotides align to TRBD1. The ends lost 0 bases at V and 3 bases at J; junction bases unmatched: 7. Germline loops: CDR1 LGHNA, CDR2 YNFKEQ. The CDR3 length is 17 residues. CDR3 coding DNA: TGTGCCAGCAGCCAAGACCAGGGGGCGAAATCCAATCAGCCCCAGCATTTT. The encoded protein is CASSQDQGAKSNQPQHF.

This clonotype was detected once. One end of the junction varies from germline; a read error may be responsible. The chain links TRBV5-1 to TRBJ2-2; possibly TRBD2 for D (5 bases). This CDR3 spans 15 amino acids. Germline lookup yields CDR1 SGHRS and CDR2 YFSETQ. CDR3 DNA: TGCGCCAGCAGATATGACAATCTCGACACCGGGAAGCTGTTTTTT. Translating it yields CASRYDNLDTGKLFF. Full variable domain (remainder filled in from reference TRBV5-1 and TRBJ2-2): KAGVTQTPRYLIKTRGQQVTLSCSPISGHRSVSWYQQTPGQGLQFLFEYFSETQRNKGNFPGRFSGRQFSNSRSEMNVSTLELGDSALYLCASRYDNLDTGKLFFGEGSRLTVL.

In its sample, this clonotype was seen a few times. The chain recombines TRBV11-2 with TRBJ1-2; no reliable D call. Germline V CDR1 and CDR2: SGHAT, FQNNGV. The CDR3 has 15 residues. Deletions cut 8 bases from V and 2 bases from J, with 18 bases between. The CDR3 reads CASASRFWSNYGYTF. The CDR3 bases are TGTGCCAGCGCCTCTAGATTTTGGTCCAACTATGGCTACACCTTC.

The rearrangement uses TRBV29-1 and TRBJ1-6; 9 bases line up with TRBD1. The V gene end was trimmed by 5 bases and the J gene end by 6 bases; junction bases not matched to a gene: 5. There are 14 residues in the CDR3. The germline V gene has CDR1 SQVTM and CDR2 ANQGSEA. The CDR3: CSVSTGGRNSPLHF. The CDR3 nucleotides are TGCAGCGTTTCTACAGGGGGCCGTAATTCACCCCTCCACTTT.

The CDR3 nucleotides are TGTGCCAGCAATCCTAGGGGAGCGGGGCTCGGCTCCTACGAGCAGTACTTC. Its protein is CASNPRGAGLGSYEQYF. The rearrangement links TRBV7-8 to TRBJ2-7, with 7 bases identical to TRBD2. Germline loops: CDR1 SGHVS, CDR2 FQNEAQ. V shed 7 bases and J 0 bases; nucleotides not matched to a gene: 15. The CDR3 runs to 17 residues.